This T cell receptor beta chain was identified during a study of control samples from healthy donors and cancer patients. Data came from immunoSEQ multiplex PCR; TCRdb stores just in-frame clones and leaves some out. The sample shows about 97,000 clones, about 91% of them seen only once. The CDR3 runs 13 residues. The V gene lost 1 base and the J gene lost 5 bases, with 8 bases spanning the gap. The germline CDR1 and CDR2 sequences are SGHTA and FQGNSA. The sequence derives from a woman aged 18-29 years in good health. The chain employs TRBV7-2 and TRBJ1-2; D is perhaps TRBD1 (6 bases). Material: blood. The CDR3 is CASSLDRDYGYTF. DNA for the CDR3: TGTGCCAGCAGCTTAGACAGGGATTATGGCTACACCTTC.